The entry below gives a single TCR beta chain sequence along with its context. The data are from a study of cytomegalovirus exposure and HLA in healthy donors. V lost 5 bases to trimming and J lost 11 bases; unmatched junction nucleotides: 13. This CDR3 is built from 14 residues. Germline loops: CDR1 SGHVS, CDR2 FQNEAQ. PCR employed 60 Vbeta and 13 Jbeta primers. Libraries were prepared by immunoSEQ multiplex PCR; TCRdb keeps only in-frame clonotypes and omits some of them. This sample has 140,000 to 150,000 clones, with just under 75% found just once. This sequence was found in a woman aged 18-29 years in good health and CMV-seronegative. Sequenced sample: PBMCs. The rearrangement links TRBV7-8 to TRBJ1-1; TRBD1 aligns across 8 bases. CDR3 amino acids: CASSLNRDRQWAFF. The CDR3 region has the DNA TGTGCCAGCAGCCTAAACCGGGACAGGCAGTGGGCTTTCTTT. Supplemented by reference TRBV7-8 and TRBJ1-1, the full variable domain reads GAGVSQSPRYKVAKRGQDVALRCDPISGHVSLFWYQQALGQGPEFLTYFQNEAQLDKSGLPSDRFFAERPEGSVSTLKIQRTQQEDSAVYLCASSLNRDRQWAFFGQGTRLTVV.